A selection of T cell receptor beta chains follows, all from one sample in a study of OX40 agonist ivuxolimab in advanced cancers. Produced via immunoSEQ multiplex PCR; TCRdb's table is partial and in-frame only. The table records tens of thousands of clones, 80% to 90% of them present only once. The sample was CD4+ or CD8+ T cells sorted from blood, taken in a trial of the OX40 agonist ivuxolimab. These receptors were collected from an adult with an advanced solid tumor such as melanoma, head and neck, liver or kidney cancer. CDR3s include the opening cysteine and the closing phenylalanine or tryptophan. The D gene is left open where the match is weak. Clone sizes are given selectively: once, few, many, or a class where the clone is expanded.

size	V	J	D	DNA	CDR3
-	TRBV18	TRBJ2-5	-	TGTGCCAGCTCACCACCCCAGGGGCAAGAGACCCAGTACTTC	CASSPPQGQETQYF
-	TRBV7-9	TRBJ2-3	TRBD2	TGTGCCAGCATCGGGACTAGCGGGAACGCAGATACGCAGTATTTT	CASIGTSGNADTQYF
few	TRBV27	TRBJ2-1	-	TGTGCCAGCAGCAAAACGGGACTGTACAATGAGCAGTTCTTC	CASSKTGLYNEQFF
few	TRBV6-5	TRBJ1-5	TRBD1	TGTGCCAGCAGGCGCGGGACAGGGCCGGATCAGCCCCAGCATTTT	CASRRGTGPDQPQHF
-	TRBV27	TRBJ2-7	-	TGTGCCAGCAAACCGGACACAGGACGCTACGAGCAGTACTTC	CASKPDTGRYEQYF
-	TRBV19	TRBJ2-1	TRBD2	TGTGCCACGGGACTAGCGGGAGGGCCGTACAATGAGCAGTTCTTC	CATGLAGGPYNEQFF
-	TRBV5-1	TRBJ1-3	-	TGCGCCAGCAGCTTGGCCGGGATGGGCACCATATATTTT	CASSLAGMGTIYF
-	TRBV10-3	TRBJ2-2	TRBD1	TGTGCCATCAGTGATAGGGACAGACTAAACACCGGGGAGCTGTTTTTT	CAISDRDRLNTGELFF
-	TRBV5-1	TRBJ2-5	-	TGCGCCAGCAGCTTGGGGTCTAACGGAAAACAAGAGACCCAGTACTTC	CASSLGSNGKQETQYF
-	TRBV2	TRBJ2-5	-	TGTGCCAGCAGCAGGAATACCCAAGAGACCCAGTACTTC	CASSRNTQETQYF
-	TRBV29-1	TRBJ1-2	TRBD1	TGCAGCGTTGACCGACAGGGGAGTTTAATCCATGGCTACACCTTC	CSVDRQGSLIHGYTF
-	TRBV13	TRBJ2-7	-	TGTGCCAGCAGCTCTTCCTGGGGAGAGCAGTACTTC	CASSSSWGEQYF
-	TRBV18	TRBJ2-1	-	TGTGCCAGCTCACCACCGGGCAGCCTCTCCTACAATGAGCAGTTCTTC	CASSPPGSLSYNEQFF
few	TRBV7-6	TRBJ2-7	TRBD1	TGTGCCAGCAGCCCCGGGACAGCCTGGGACGAGCAGTACTTC	CASSPGTAWDEQYF
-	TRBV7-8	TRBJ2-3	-	TGTGCCAGCAGCTTATCGACAGTAACAGATACGCAGTATTTT	CASSLSTVTDTQYF
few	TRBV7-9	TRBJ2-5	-	TGTGCCAGCAGCTGGGAGACGATCGGGACCCAGTACTTC	CASSWETIGTQYF
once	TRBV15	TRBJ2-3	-	TGTGCCACCAGCAGAGATCAGGGACCAGGGGCTGATACGCAGTATTTT	CATSRDQGPGADTQYF
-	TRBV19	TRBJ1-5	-	TGTGCCAGTATGGCAACGGCAGGGACAAGCAATCAGCCCCAGCATTTT	CASMATAGTSNQPQHF
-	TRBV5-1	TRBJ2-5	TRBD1	TGCGCCAGCAGCCTTGGACAGGGAAAATGGGAGACCCAGTACTTC	CASSLGQGKWETQYF
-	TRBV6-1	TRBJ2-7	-	TGTGCCAGCAGTGAATACGAGCAGTACTTC	CASSEYEQYF
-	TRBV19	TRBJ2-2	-	TGTGCCAGTAGTCCGTCTATCGGGGAGCTGTTTTTT	CASSPSIGELFF
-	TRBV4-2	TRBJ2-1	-	TGTGCCAGCAGCCCAGACGGCGGAGCTTACAATGAGCAGTTCTTC	CASSPDGGAYNEQFF
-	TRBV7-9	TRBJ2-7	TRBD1	TGTGCCAGCAGCCCCCGGGCAGGGGGTCTGAACGAGCAGTACTTC	CASSPRAGGLNEQYF
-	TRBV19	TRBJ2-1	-	TGTGCCAGTAGTATAGTGCAGGGCGGGTTTCCTGGCAATGAGCAGTTCTTC	CASSIVQGGFPGNEQFF
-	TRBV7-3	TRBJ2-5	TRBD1	TGTGCCAGCAGCCCGACAGGGCTTCAAGAGACCCAGTACTTC	CASSPTGLQETQYF
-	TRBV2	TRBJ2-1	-	TGTGCCAGTACCCGGGACCTTCGGGGCGATGAGCAGTTCTTC	CASTRDLRGDEQFF
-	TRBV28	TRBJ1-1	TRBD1	TGTGCCAGCAGTTTATGGGGACAGGGGACTGAAGCTTTCTTT	CASSLWGQGTEAFF
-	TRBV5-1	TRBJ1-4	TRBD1	TGCGCCAGCAGCCCCGGGACAGAAGGGGGAAAACTGTTTTTT	CASSPGTEGGKLFF
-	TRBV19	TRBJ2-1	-	TGTGCCAGTAGTATGGAGGGGAGCTCCTACAATGAGCAGTTCTTC	CASSMEGSSYNEQFF
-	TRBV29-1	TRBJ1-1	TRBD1	TGCAGCGTTGAAGATGCCAGGGGGAAGGCGAACACTGAAGCTTTCTTT	CSVEDARGKANTEAFF
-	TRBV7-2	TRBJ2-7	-	TGTGCCAGCAGCTTAGGACTTCCGGAGGTGGGCGAGCAGTACTTC	CASSLGLPEVGEQYF
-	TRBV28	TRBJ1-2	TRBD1	TGTGCCAGTCTTACAGGGGGCGCTTATGGCTACACCTTC	CASLTGGAYGYTF
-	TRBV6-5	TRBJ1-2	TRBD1	TGTGCCAGCACCAACCCGGGACAGGGGGCAAGTGGCTACACCTTC	CASTNPGQGASGYTF
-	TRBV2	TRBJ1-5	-	TGTGCCAGCGGGTTCCTCAATCAGCCCCAGCATTTT	CASGFLNQPQHF
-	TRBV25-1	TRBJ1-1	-	TGTGCCAGCAGTGAAGTGGGATCGAACACTGAAGCTTTCTTT	CASSEVGSNTEAFF
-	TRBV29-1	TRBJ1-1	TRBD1	TGCAGCGCAACAGCCTCGGACAGGGTAATTGAAGCTTTCTTT	CSATASDRVIEAFF
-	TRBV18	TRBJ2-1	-	TGTGCCAGCTCACCACCGGAGGGCCGCCATGAGCAGTTCTTC	CASSPPEGRHEQFF
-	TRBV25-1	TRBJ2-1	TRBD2	TGTGCCAGCAGTGTTAGCGGGAGCTTGTCCGATGAGCAGTTCTTC	CASSVSGSLSDEQFF
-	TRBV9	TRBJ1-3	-	TGTGCCAGCAGCGTAGCATCGGTCCGCTCTGGAAACACCATATATTTT	CASSVASVRSGNTIYF
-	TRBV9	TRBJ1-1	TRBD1	TGTGCCAGCAGCCCTCAGGGGGGCGCTAACACTGAAGCTTTCTTT	CASSPQGGANTEAFF
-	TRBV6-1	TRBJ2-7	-	TGTGCCAGCAGCCCGTCGGTCAGTAGGTACGAGCAGTACTTC	CASSPSVSRYEQYF
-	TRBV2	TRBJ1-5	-	TGTGCCAGCTCGGGTGGCAATCAGCCCCAGCATTTT	CASSGGNQPQHF
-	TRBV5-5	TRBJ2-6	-	TGTGCCAGCAGCTTGGCCGGGGCAGGAAGTCAATCCTCTGGGGCCAACGTCCTGACTTTC	CASSLAGAGSQSSGANVLTF
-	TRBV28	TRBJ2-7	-	TGTGCCAGCAGTTTGGAAGGGGACTACGAGCAGTACTTC	CASSLEGDYEQYF
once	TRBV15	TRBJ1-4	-	TGTGCCACCAGCAGAGGGGGGACGGAGAATGAAAAACTGTTTTTT	CATSRGGTENEKLFF
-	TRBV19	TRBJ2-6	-	TGTGCCAGTAGTTGGAACCTTGGGTCTGGGGCCAACGTCCTGACTTTC	CASSWNLGSGANVLTF
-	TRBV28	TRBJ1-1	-	TGTGCCAGCAGCCGGGCCGGTGGGAACACTGAAGCTTTCTTT	CASSRAGGNTEAFF
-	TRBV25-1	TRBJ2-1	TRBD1	TGTGTCAGCAGGGGGTGGGTCGTCGGCCATGAGCAGTTCTTC	CVSRGWVVGHEQFF
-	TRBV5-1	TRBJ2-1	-	TGCGCCAGCAGCTTAGTAGTAGGGAACAATGAGCAGTTCTTC	CASSLVVGNNEQFF
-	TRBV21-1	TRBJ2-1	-	TGTGCCAGCAGCAAAAGTGAAAAGGGACTAGCGGGAGTCCGATCCTACAATGAGCAGTTCTTC	CASSKSEKGLAGVRSYNEQFF
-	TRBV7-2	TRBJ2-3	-	TGTGCCAGCAGCTCCCGGGCAGGGTTTTTCCGTGCTAGCACAGATACGCAGTATTTT	CASSSRAGFFRASTDTQYF
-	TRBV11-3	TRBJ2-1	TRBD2	TGTGCCAGCAGCTTAAGGGCTAGCGGAACTTACAATGAGCAGTTCTTC	CASSLRASGTYNEQFF
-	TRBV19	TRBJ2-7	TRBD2	TGTGCCAGTAGTACGACAGCGGGAGATACCTACGAGCAGTACTTC	CASSTTAGDTYEQYF
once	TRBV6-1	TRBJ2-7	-	TGTGCCAGCACCTTTGGGGGGATCGCGCAGTACTTC	CASTFGGIAQYF
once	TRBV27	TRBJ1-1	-	TGTGCCAGCAGTTTAGTCGGACACCCGAGATGGTTGAACACTGAAGCTTTCTTT	CASSLVGHPRWLNTEAFF
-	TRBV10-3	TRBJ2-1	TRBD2	TGTGCCATCAGTAGGACTAGCGGGACTAACAATGAGCAGTTCTTC	CAISRTSGTNNEQFF
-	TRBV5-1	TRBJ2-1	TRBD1	TGCGCCAGCAGCCCAAACCTCCGGGACAGGGGAGTCAATGAGCAGTTCTTC	CASSPNLRDRGVNEQFF